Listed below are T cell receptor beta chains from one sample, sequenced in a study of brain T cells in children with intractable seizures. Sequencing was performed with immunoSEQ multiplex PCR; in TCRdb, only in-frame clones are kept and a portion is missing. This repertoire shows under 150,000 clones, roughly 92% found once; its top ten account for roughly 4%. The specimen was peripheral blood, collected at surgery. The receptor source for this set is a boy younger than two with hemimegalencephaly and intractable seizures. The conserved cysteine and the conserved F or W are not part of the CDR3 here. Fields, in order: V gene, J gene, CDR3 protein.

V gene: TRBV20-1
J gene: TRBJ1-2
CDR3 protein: SASYGYT

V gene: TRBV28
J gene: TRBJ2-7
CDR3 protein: ASSLGLPLLEQY

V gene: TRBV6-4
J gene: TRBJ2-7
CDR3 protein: ASSERWGTGTYEQY

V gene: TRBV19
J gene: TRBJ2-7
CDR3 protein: ASSMQVGYSYEQY

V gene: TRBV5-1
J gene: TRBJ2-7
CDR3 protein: ASSLGASYEQY

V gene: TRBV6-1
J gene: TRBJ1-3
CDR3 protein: ASSVFLRGRDGNTIY

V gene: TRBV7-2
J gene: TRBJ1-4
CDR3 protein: ASSLARSGQINEKLF

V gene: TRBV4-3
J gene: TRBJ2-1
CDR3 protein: ASSQDRISGALVNEQF

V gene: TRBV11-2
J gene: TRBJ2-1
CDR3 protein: ASSLQSSGSRNEQF

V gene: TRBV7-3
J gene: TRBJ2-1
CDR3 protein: ASSPLGGHYNEQF

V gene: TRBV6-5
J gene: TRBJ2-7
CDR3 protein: ASRDSYYEQY

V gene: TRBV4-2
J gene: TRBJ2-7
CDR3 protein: ASSQVTSGYEQY

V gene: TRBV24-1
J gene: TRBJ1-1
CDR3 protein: ATSPTGMNTEAF

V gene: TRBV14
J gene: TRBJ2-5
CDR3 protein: ASSQRLVQETQY

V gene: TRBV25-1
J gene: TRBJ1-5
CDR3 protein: ASSPQGSVKH

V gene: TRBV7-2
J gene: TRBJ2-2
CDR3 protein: ASRGGQSSNTGELF

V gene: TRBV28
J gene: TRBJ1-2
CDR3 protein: AIGNYGYT

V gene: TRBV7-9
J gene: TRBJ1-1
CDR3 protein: ASSPRGGSEAF

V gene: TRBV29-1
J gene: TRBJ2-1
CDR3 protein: SAGTSGYNEQF

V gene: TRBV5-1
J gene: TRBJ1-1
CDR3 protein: ASSSSDRVGAF

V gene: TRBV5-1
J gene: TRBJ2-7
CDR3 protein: ASSALPAGVLEQY

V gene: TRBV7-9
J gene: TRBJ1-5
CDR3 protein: ASDDGGNQPQH

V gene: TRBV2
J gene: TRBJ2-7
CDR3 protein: ASSVGRGPYEQY

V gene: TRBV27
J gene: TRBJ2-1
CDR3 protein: ASSLSFWGEQF

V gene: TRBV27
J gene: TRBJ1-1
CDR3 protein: ASRFHRNTEAF

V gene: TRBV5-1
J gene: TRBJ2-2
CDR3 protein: ASSLFRGPNTGELF

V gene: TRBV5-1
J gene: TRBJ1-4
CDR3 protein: ASSLYRNHATNEKLF

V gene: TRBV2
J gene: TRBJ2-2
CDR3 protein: ASSPPGLASNTGELF

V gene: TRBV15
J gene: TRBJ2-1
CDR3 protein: ATSKVRAEQF

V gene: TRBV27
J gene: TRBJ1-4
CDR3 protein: ASSLRGSNEKLF

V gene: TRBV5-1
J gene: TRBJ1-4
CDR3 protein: ASSLPRGATNEKLF

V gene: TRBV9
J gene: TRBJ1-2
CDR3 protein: ASSAGGGVSYGYT

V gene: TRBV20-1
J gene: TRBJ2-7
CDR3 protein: SARQTGGQY

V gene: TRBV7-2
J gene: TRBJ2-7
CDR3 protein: ASSLDAGTGFPYEQY

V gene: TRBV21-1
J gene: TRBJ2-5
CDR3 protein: ASSPQTTGEETQY

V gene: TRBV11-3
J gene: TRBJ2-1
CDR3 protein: ASSLRGERQGNEQF

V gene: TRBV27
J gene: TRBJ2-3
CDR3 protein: ASSPGQGQTTDTQY

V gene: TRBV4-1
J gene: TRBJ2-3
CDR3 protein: ASSPSSGMITDTQY

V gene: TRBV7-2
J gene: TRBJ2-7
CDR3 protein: ASSHGTGSYEQY

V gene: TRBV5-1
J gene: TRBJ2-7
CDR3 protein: ASSFGSGGIYEQY

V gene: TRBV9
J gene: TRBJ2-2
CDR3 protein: ASSVGGTTYTGELF

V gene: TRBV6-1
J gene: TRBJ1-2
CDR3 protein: ASGARQGNYGYT

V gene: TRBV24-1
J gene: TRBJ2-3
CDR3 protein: ATSDDMRPDTQY

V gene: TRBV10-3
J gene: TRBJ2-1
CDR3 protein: AISSYNEQF